The rows below give T cell receptor beta chains drawn from one sample of a study of blood T cell repertoires in COVID-19. The table came from immunoSEQ multiplex PCR; TCRdb's copy has only in-frame clones and leaves some out. The sample holds tens of thousands of clones, 60% to 85% seen once. The sequencing input was peripheral blood. The source is a woman older than 75 with active or convalescent COVID-19. CDR3s include the opening cysteine and the closing phenylalanine or tryptophan. Fields, in order: V gene, J gene, CDR3 protein.

TRBV19	TRBJ2-7	CASRGRGAYEQYF
TRBV21-1	TRBJ2-7	CASRIRDTYEQYF
TRBV28	TRBJ1-2	CASSLVGTLYSYNYGYTF
TRBV6-5	TRBJ1-1	CASSYSGQGTEAFF
TRBV6-5	TRBJ2-7	CASSSSNPSSYEQYF
TRBV7-9	TRBJ2-3	CASSLVRQGEDTQYF
TRBV29-1	TRBJ1-2	CSVIPGTGGLNYGYTF
TRBV6-6	TRBJ2-7	CASSPRLAGGYEQYF
TRBV19	TRBJ1-2	CASLRDRDGYTF
TRBV11-3	TRBJ2-1	CASSPGEGDYNEQFF
TRBV4-2	TRBJ2-1	CASSQYRGWDEQFF
TRBV24-1	TRBJ2-1	CATSDRSSGGPASYNEQFF
TRBV29-1	TRBJ2-2	CSVGPGTGGGGELFF
TRBV7-9	TRBJ2-2	CASTRTKNTGELFF
TRBV19	TRBJ1-1	CASSIGGPEAFF
TRBV28	TRBJ2-1	CASSLAGGPLGEQFF
TRBV7-2	TRBJ2-3	CASSPTDRFYTDTQYF
TRBV6-1	TRBJ2-6	CASSGGTGLAGTGANVLTF
TRBV28	TRBJ2-7	CAIPVRDRVYNEQYF
TRBV7-2	TRBJ1-4	CASSLRGGQLLNEKLFF
TRBV7-2	TRBJ1-3	CASSSLSGASGNTIYF
TRBV7-8	TRBJ2-5	CASSPPGAGVEETQYF
TRBV15	TRBJ1-1	CATSRDSSRRSAEAFF
TRBV19	TRBJ2-5	CASSNRDQETQYF
TRBV11-3	TRBJ2-3	CASSLDGGSTDTQYF
TRBV10-3	TRBJ1-1	CAIRNGFTEAFF
TRBV19	TRBJ1-5	CASSTTGDWQPQHF
TRBV18	TRBJ2-1	CASSPMTSGGINEQFF
TRBV7-2	TRBJ2-1	CASSPGLTSGGAYEQFF
TRBV6-5	TRBJ2-7	CASSYQGQGNEQYF
TRBV2	TRBJ1-6	CASSEAGGGVGSPLHF
TRBV20-1	TRBJ1-1	CSASLSLRAFF
TRBV6-1	TRBJ1-4	CASSDPPGFFEKLFF
TRBV2	TRBJ1-2	CASSVRGGYGYTF